This T cell receptor beta chain came from a study of T cell changes during pregnancy in multiple sclerosis. In germline, CDR1 is WSHSY, CDR2 SAAADI. CDR3 size: 16 residues. V lost 0 bases, J lost 1 base, and 4 bases stayed unmatched. The assay was immunoSEQ multiplex PCR, and TCRdb's table has in-frame clones only and misses some. The data show approximately 80,000 clones, approximately 94% seen once. The sample here was peripheral blood, taken in the third trimester of pregnancy. This clonotype was obtained from a female donor with multiple sclerosis, enrolled in a pregnancy study. The rearrangement joins TRBV10-2 to TRBJ1-1, with 8 positions matching TRBD1. CDR3 sequence reads: CASSESTGTGNTEAFF. In DNA form, the CDR3 reads TGCGCCAGCAGTGAGTCGACGGGGACAGGGAACACTGAAGCTTTCTTT.